This T cell receptor (beta chain) was captured in a study of cytomegalovirus exposure and HLA in healthy donors. Germline V gene sequence: CDR1 SGHRS, CDR2 YFSETQ. The CDR3 contains 18 residues. The junction had 14 bases not matched to a gene; V was cut back by 3 bases and J by 1 base. As for this clone: As yet, its antigen is unknown.

Overall study findings and caveats: Most observed TCR sequences were rare, whereas some public TCRs were detected in many donors. Excluded: some indistinguishable V segments such as TRBV6-2 and TRBV6-3.

This donor had no CMV serostatus on record. Use of 60 Vbeta and 13 Jbeta primers characterized the PCR. TCRdb's copy holds only in-frame clones and misses some; the assay was immunoSEQ multiplex PCR. In the table there are about 120,000 clones, about 80% of which are singletons. The rearrangement uses TRBV5-1 and TRBJ2-3; 7 bases agree with TRBD2. The TCR was taken from a human donor in good health. The specimen was PBMCs. The CDR3 region has the DNA TGCGCCAGCAGCTACCAGAGGCAGAACGCGGGGGGCACAGATACGCAGTATTTT. As protein: CASSYQRQNAGGTDTQYF.